What follows are 25 T cell receptor beta chains derived from one specimen sequenced in a study of T cells in localized non-small cell lung cancer. TCRdb keeps only in-frame clones here, not all; method: immunoSEQ multiplex PCR. The sample records fewer than 100,000 clones, 80% to 90% being singletons. This sample comprised peripheral blood, obtained before any cancer treatment. Source of these receptors: a man aged 35-69 years with stage I squamous cell lung carcinoma.

The chain is built from TRBV7-2 and TRBJ1-1; D is perhaps TRBD1 (5 bases). Trimming left V 6 bases short and J 6 bases short, with 17 bases between. This CDR3 spans 14 amino acids. CDR1 and CDR2 (germline): SGHTA, FQGNSA. The chain's CDR3 is CASRRGSGGAEAFF. The CDR3 coding sequence is TGTGCCAGCAGACGGGGGTCCGGAGGCGCTGAAGCTTTCTTT.

J is TRBJ1-2 and V is TRBV5-4; 7 bases agree with TRBD1. Germline CDR1 reads SGHNT; CDR2 reads YYREEE (reference sequence). V shed 0 bases and J 1 base; nucleotides not matched to a gene: 3. The CDR3 loop spans 15 amino acids. CDR3 sequence: CASSLDPGGNYGYTF. CDR3 nucleotide sequence: TGTGCCAGCAGCTTGGATCCAGGGGGTAACTATGGCTACACCTTC.

This clone came up once. The V and J genes are TRBV10-1 and TRBJ2-1, with 10 positions matching TRBD2. CDR1 and CDR2 (germline): WNHNN, SYGVQD (reference sequence). The CDR3 length is 16 residues. Trimming took 4 bases from V and 7 from J; bases not matched to a gene: 10. The CDR3 spells CASSGTSGRRGNEQFF. The CDR3 DNA reads as TGCGCCAGCAGTGGGACTAGCGGCCGGAGGGGGAATGAGCAGTTCTTC.

The chain joins TRBV5-4 to TRBJ1-1; D is uncertain. The CDR3 covers 12 residues. V dropped 5 bases and J dropped 1 base, with 6 bases sitting between them. Looked up from germline, CDR1 is SGHNT and CDR2 is YYREEE (reference sequence). The CDR3 DNA is TGTGCCAGCAGTCAAAAGAACACTGAAGCTTTCTTT. Amino acids: CASSQKNTEAFF. The full variable domain, with the rest looked up from reference TRBV5-4 and TRBJ1-1, is ETGVTQSPTHLIKTRGQQVTLRCSSQSGHNTVSWYQQALGQGPQFIFQYYREEENGRGNFPPRFSGLQFPNYSSELNVNALELDDSALYLCASSQKNTEAFFGQGTRLTVV.

The rearrangement uses TRBV10-3 and TRBJ1-3; TRBD1 matches at 7 bases. In germline, CDR1 is ENHRY, CDR2 SYGVKD. The CDR3 is 16 amino acids. Trimming cost V 0 bases and J 3 bases; bases outside gene matches: 5. CDR3 region: CAISESPGGSGNTIYF. As DNA, the CDR3 is TGTGCCATCAGTGAGTCGCCAGGGGGGAGTGGAAACACCATATATTTT.

The chain combines TRBV29-1 with TRBJ1-2; no reliable D call. Deletions cut 4 bases from V and 4 bases from J, with 10 bases between. This CDR3 spans 12 amino acids. The germline V gene encodes CDR1 SQVTM and CDR2 ANQGSEA. The CDR3 sequence is CSVGSGSYGYTF. The CDR3 coding sequence is TGCAGCGTTGGGAGTGGATCCTATGGCTACACCTTC. The whole variable domain, remainder taken from reference TRBV29-1 and TRBJ1-2, is SAVISQKPSRDICQRGTSLTIQCQVDSQVTMMFWYRQQPGQSLTLIATANQGSEATYESGFVIDKFPISRPNLTFSTLTVSNMSPEDSSIYLCSVGSGSYGYTFGSGTRLTVV.

This clone was observed once. The V and J genes are TRBV6-1 and TRBJ1-2; D is ambiguous. The germline V gene has CDR1 MNHNS and CDR2 SASEGT. This CDR3 contains 12 residues. The germline V and J ends were trimmed by 7 bases and 2 bases, with 8 bases remaining between them. CDR3 sequence: CASTAENYGYTF. The DNA for the CDR3 is TGTGCCAGCACGGCGGAAAACTATGGCTACACCTTC.

As concerns this clone: At the DNA level, this CDR3 is encoded by other sequences in the same sample as well. The chain uses TRBV5-1 and TRBJ2-1; D possibly corresponds to TRBD2 (6 bases). This CDR3 has 13 amino acids. The germline V and J ends were trimmed by 0 bases and 6 bases, with 7 bases remaining between them. Germline loops: CDR1 SGHRS, CDR2 YFSETQ. This CDR3 reads CASSLVGGNEQFF. CDR3 bases: TGCGCCAGCAGCTTGGTGGGGGGCAATGAGCAGTTCTTC.

The rearrangement uses TRBV27 and TRBJ2-3; D might be TRBD1 or TRBD2, each matching 5 bases. The CDR3 consists of 17 residues. The V end was cut by 7 bases, the J end by 0 bases, with 20 bases between. Germline V lookup: CDR1 MNHEY, CDR2 SMNVEV (reference sequence). Here the CDR3 DNA reads TGTGCCAGCACAGCCTTACGAGGGGTAACTAGCACAGATACGCAGTATTTT. Amino acids: CASTALRGVTSTDTQYF.

The chain carries TRBV4-1 and TRBJ1-3; a possible D gene is TRBD1 (6 bases). The CDR3 extends over 16 amino acids. The germline V gene encodes CDR1 MGHRA and CDR2 YSYEKL. V was shortened by 0 bases and J by 2 bases, with 11 bases between the two germline ends. The CDR3 reads CASSQETGLAGNTIYF. The CDR3 DNA reads TGCGCCAGCAGCCAAGAGACAGGTTTAGCTGGAAACACCATATATTTT.

The chain recombines TRBV5-1 with TRBJ2-7; 12 nucleotides match TRBD1. The V segment lost 1 base and the J segment 2 bases; nucleotides outside the gene matches: 4. This CDR3 contains 16 residues. The germline V gene has CDR1 SGHRS and CDR2 YFSETQ. DNA of the CDR3: TGCGCCAGCAGCTTGAAGGGACAGGGGGCAACCTACGAGCAGTACTTC. The encoded protein is CASSLKGQGATYEQYF. The variable domain in full, completed from reference TRBV5-1 and TRBJ2-7, reads KAGVTQTPRYLIKTRGQQVTLSCSPISGHRSVSWYQQTPGQGLQFLFEYFSETQRNKGNFPGRFSGRQFSNSRSEMNVSTLELGDSALYLCASSLKGQGATYEQYFGPGTRLTVT.

The chain is built from TRBV19 and TRBJ1-5, with 7 bases identical to TRBD1. V lost 6 bases, J lost 2 bases, and 7 bases stayed unmatched. Germline assignment: CDR1 LNHDA and CDR2 SQIVND (reference sequence). The CDR3 sequence is 15 residues long. This CDR3 is CASRKGGLGNQPQHF. CDR3 coding DNA: TGTGCCAGTAGAAAAGGGGGCTTGGGCAATCAGCCCCAGCATTTT. Based on the CDR3 plus reference TRBV19 and TRBJ1-5, the full variable domain is DGGITQSPKYLFRKEGQNVTLSCEQNLNHDAMYWYRQDPGQGLRLIYYSQIVNDFQKGDIAEGYSVSREKKESFPLTVTSAQKNPTAFYLCASRKGGLGNQPQHFGDGTRLSIL.

The chain has TRBV2 and TRBJ2-5; 12 bases are shared with TRBD1. From germline, CDR1 is SNHLY and CDR2 FYNNEI. The V gene end was trimmed by 8 bases and the J gene end by 4 bases; junction bases not matched to a gene: 8. The CDR3 sequence is 15 residues long. CDR3 sequence reads: CASSRDRGPLETQYF. DNA of the CDR3: TGTGCCAGCTCCCGGGACAGGGGGCCATTAGAGACCCAGTACTTC.

This clone has a handful of counts. The chain employs TRBV4-1 and TRBJ1-3; no clear D gene. V lost 1 base and J lost 0, with 13 bases in between. CDR3 size: 17 residues. Germline CDR1 and CDR2: MGHRA and YSYEKL. CDR3: CASSQVRRLSSGNTIYF. In DNA, the CDR3 is TGCGCCAGCAGCCAAGTTCGAAGACTTAGCTCTGGAAACACCATATATTTT.

The chain uses TRBV5-5 and TRBJ2-7, with TRBD1 matching 7 bases. Germline CDR1 is SGHKS and CDR2 is YYEKEE (reference sequence). After removal of 0 bases from V and 3 bases from J, the junction contained 0 bases not matched to a gene. CDR3 length: 13 amino acids. The CDR3 spells CASSLGTGYEQYF. Here the CDR3 DNA reads TGTGCCAGCAGCTTGGGGACAGGCTACGAGCAGTACTTC.

V usage is TRBV6-4 and J usage is TRBJ1-6, with a weak D call TRBD1 (5 bases). The CDR3 has 15 amino acids. Germline values: CDR1 MRHNA, CDR2 SNTAGT. The V gene lost 4 bases and the J gene lost 7 bases, with 14 bases spanning the gap. CDR3 sequence: CASSGRGPGNSPLHF. CDR3 in DNA: TGTGCCAGCAGTGGAAGGGGCCCGGGAAATTCACCCCTCCACTTT.

To note about this clone: The same CDR3 can be traced to other DNA sequences in this sample. The CDR3 sequence: CASSVGTGTYNEQFF. The CDR3 DNA reads as TGTGCCAGCAGCGTAGGGACAGGGACCTACAATGAGCAGTTCTTC. The chain joins TRBV9 to TRBJ2-1; 8 bases line up with TRBD1. Losses at the gene ends were 0 bases for V and 2 bases for J; bases not matched to a gene: 1. The CDR3 totals 15 residues. Looked up from germline, CDR1 is SGDLS and CDR2 is YYNGEE.

The chain has TRBV11-2 and TRBJ1-2, with D possibly TRBD1 on 6 matching bases. The CDR3 sequence is 15 residues long. The V and J ends lost 2 bases and 1 base respectively, with 11 bases between them. Germline CDR1 reads SGHAT; CDR2 reads FQNNGV. The DNA for the CDR3 is TGTGCCAGCAGCTTAACACAGGGAATTAACTATGGCTACACCTTC. Its protein is CASSLTQGINYGYTF. Looking up the rest from reference TRBV11-2 and TRBJ1-2 gives the full variable domain: EAGVAQSPRYKIIEKRQSVAFWCNPISGHATLYWYQQILGQGPKLLIQFQNNGVVDDSQLPKDRFSAERLKGVDSTLKIQPAKLEDSAVYLCASSLTQGINYGYTFGSGTRLTVV.

J is TRBJ2-1 and V is TRBV2; TRBD1 matches at 8 bases. The ends lost 8 bases at V and 7 bases at J; junction bases unmatched: 1. The length of the CDR3 is 11 residues. Germline CDR1 and CDR2: SNHLY and FYNNEI. The chain's CDR3 is CASRTGNEQFF. In nucleotides, the CDR3 is TGTGCCAGCCGGACAGGGAATGAGCAGTTCTTC.

This clone was seen only a few times. This chain links TRBV28 with TRBJ1-5; D is unresolved. The CDR3 loop spans 12 amino acids. Germline V gene lookup returns CDR1 MDHEN and CDR2 SYDVKM. The germline V and J ends were trimmed by 3 bases and 12 bases, with 12 bases remaining between them. The CDR3 DNA reads TGTGCCAGCAGTTTGGGTCGGGATCTCCAGCATTTT. This codes for CASSLGRDLQHF.

The V gene is TRBV5-1, the J gene TRBJ2-1, with 13 nucleotides matching TRBD2. Germline V gene sequence: CDR1 SGHRS, CDR2 YFSETQ. J was trimmed by 8 bases and V by 0 bases; bases with no gene match: 8. The CDR3 runs to 17 residues. CDR3 sequence reads: CASSLGLAGGGSHEQFF. In DNA form, the CDR3 reads TGCGCCAGCAGCTTGGGACTAGCGGGGGGCGGCAGCCATGAGCAGTTCTTC.

The chain carries TRBV4-3 and TRBJ2-3, with D uncertain. The germline V and J ends were trimmed by 0 bases and 0 bases, with 7 bases remaining between them. This CDR3 has 15 residues. CDR1 and CDR2 (germline): LGHNA, YSLEER. The CDR3 region is CASSQDGPSTDTQYF. CDR3 coding DNA: TGCGCCAGCAGCCAAGATGGACCTAGCACAGATACGCAGTATTTT.

This chain links TRBV19 with TRBJ2-7; 9 bases are a match to TRBD1. Germline V gene data show CDR1 as LNHDA and CDR2 as SQIVND (reference sequence). V trimming: 3 bases; J trimming: 6 bases; junction bases outside the gene matches: 12. The CDR3 is 16 residues long. The CDR3 region has the DNA TGTGCCAGTAGTATCACTCTCGGGACAGGGACGTCCGAGCAGTACTTC. As protein: CASSITLGTGTSEQYF.

The rearrangement links TRBV14 to TRBJ1-2; D ambiguous. Trimming took off 4 bases at V and 5 bases at J, with 8 bases between the two ends. The CDR3 runs 12 residues. Germline V gene sequence: CDR1 SGHDN, CDR2 FVKESK. CDR3 in amino acids: CASSPNRYGYTF. The CDR3 DNA reads as TGTGCCAGCAGCCCAAACAGATATGGCTACACCTTC.

The rearrangement joins TRBV7-9 to TRBJ2-6; D assignment may be TRBD1 or TRBD2 (5 bases each). Germline CDR1 SEHNR, CDR2 FQNEAQ (reference sequence). This CDR3 region has 18 residues. Trimming cost V 5 bases and J 0 bases, with 17 bases left between them. This CDR3 reads CASSLLWGKSSGANVLTF. The DNA for the CDR3 is TGTGCCAGCAGCCTTTTATGGGGGAAGAGCTCTGGGGCCAACGTCCTGACTTTC.